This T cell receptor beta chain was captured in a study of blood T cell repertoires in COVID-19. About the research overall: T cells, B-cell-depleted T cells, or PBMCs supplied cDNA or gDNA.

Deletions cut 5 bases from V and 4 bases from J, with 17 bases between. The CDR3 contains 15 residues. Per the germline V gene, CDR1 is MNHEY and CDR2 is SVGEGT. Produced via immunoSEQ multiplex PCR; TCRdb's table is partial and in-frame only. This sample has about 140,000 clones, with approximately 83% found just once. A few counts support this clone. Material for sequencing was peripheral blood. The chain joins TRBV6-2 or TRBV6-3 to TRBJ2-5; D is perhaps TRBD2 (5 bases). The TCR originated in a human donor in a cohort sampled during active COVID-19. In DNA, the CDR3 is TGTGCCAGCAGTGTCCGTATAGGAGGCTTAGAGACCCAGTACTTC. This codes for CASSVRIGGLETQYF.